This T cell receptor beta chain was obtained from a study of blood T cell repertoires in COVID-19. Study as a whole: Acute and convalescent COVID-19 specimens originated in the United States, Italy and Spain. PBMCs, B-cell-depleted T cells, or T cells provided the cDNA or gDNA that made up the material.

Original data processing: Reference gene primer amplification in the assay estimated nucleated cell counts. The protocol was immunoSEQ multiplex PCR, while the TCRdb copy is restricted to in-frame clones and leaves out a portion. That table gives V, J and clone size, and the DNA gave D and trimming. Of roughly 140,000 clones detected, around 82% appear once; the ten largest clones hold over 7%. Germline V gene sequence: CDR1 SEHNR, CDR2 FQNEAQ (reference sequence). The CDR3 has 15 residues. Germline trimming cut 5 bases from V and 4 bases from J; bases unmatched to any gene: 10. The sequence derives from a human donor in a cohort sampled during active COVID-19. The material sequenced was peripheral blood. The V gene is TRBV7-9, the J gene TRBJ2-5; the match to TRBD2 covers 7 bases. In DNA, the CDR3 is TGTGCCAGCAGCCTTAAGACTAGCCGGGGAGAGACCCAGTACTTC. Protein product: CASSLKTSRGETQYF.